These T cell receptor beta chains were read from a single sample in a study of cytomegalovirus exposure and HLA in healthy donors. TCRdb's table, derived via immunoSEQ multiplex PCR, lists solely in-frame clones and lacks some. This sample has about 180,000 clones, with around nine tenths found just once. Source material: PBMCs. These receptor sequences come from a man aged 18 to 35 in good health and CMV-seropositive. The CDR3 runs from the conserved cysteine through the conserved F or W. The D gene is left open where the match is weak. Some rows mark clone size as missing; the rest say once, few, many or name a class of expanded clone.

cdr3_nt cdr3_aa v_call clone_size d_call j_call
TGTGCCAGCAGCCTGGGGTTGCCAGGCACAGATACGCAGTATTTT CASSLGLPGTDTQYF TRBV5-6 - - TRBJ2-3
TGTGCCAGCACCGAAGAGGCCGAGCAGTACTTC CASTEEAEQYF TRBV7-8 - - TRBJ2-7
TGTGCCAGCAGTGATGCTAGGGGGACCGGGGAGCTGTTTTTT CASSDARGTGELFF TRBV2 - - TRBJ2-2
TGTGCCAGCAGCGTAGAACAGGGGGCATTGGGGGAGCTGTTTTTT CASSVEQGALGELFF TRBV9 - TRBD1 TRBJ2-2
TGTGCCAGCAGCCTTAGCAGAGCTGGGGCCAACGTCCTGACTTTC CASSLSRAGANVLTF TRBV7-8 - - TRBJ2-6
TGTGCCAGCAGCGTAGGGGCAGAGCCCAATCAGCCCCAGCATTTT CASSVGAEPNQPQHF TRBV9 once - TRBJ1-5
TGTGCCAGCAGTCCCCTCGCAGGGCGGTATGGCTACACCTTC CASSPLAGRYGYTF TRBV6-5 - - TRBJ1-2
TGTGCCAGCAGCTCCACTAGACAGGGGGTGGGCACTGAAGCTTTCTTT CASSSTRQGVGTEAFF TRBV2 - TRBD1 TRBJ1-1
TGTGCCAGCTCACCAAGGACGGAGGCCTACGAGCAGTACTTC CASSPRTEAYEQYF TRBV18 - - TRBJ2-7
TGCGCCAGCAGCGACCCAGGGGGAGACACAGATACGCAGTATTTT CASSDPGGDTDTQYF TRBV5-1 - TRBD1 TRBJ2-3
TGTGCCAGCAGCCTAGGGTTGGGGGCCTTTAGCCAAGAGACCCAGTACTTC CASSLGLGAFSQETQYF TRBV11-2 - - TRBJ2-5
TGTGCCAGCTCCTCCCAGGCAGGTGAAAAACTGTTTTTT CASSSQAGEKLFF TRBV25-1 - - TRBJ1-4
TGCGCCAGCAGCCAATCCCATTCAGGAGAGCAGTTCTTC CASSQSHSGEQFF TRBV4-3 - - TRBJ2-1
TGTGCCAGCAGCGTCCTTAGCGGGAACGACAAAAACATTCAGTACTTC CASSVLSGNDKNIQYF TRBV9 - TRBD2 TRBJ2-4
TGTGCCAGCAGCTTCCGCCTCGGGACAGGGCTATACGAGCAGTACTTC CASSFRLGTGLYEQYF TRBV7-3 - TRBD1 TRBJ2-7
TGTGCCAGCAGTGATGCTAGCGGGGGGATGGATACGCAGTATTTT CASSDASGGMDTQYF TRBV6-4 - TRBD2 TRBJ2-3
TGTGCCAGCAGTTCCGGACTAGCGGGGACTTCCTACGAGCAGTACTTC CASSSGLAGTSYEQYF TRBV6-5 - TRBD2 TRBJ2-7
TGTGCCAGCAGCCAAGCAGAGACATACAGTTCACCCCTCCACTTT CASSQAETYSSPLHF TRBV4-2 - - TRBJ1-6
TGTGCCAGCAGCGTATCGAGCGCGGCCTACGAGCAGTACTTC CASSVSSAAYEQYF TRBV9 few - TRBJ2-7
TGCAGTGCTAGCTCGGGTTACGAGCAGCACTTC CSASSGYEQHF TRBV20-1 - - TRBJ2-7
TGTGCCAGCAGCCTATCTAGCGCTGGGCAAGAGACCCAGTACTTC CASSLSSAGQETQYF TRBV7-3 - - TRBJ2-5
TGTGCCAGTAGTCACGCGCGGAGACAGTCATACGAGCAGTACTTC CASSHARRQSYEQYF TRBV19 - - TRBJ2-7
TGTGCCAGCAGTTTCGCAGGGGGCGGGTATGGCTACACCTTC CASSFAGGGYGYTF TRBV28 - TRBD1 TRBJ1-2
TGTGCCAGTAAATGGGGGACAGGGGTGAACACTGAAGCTTTCTTT CASKWGTGVNTEAFF TRBV19 - TRBD1 TRBJ1-1
TGTGCCAGCAGTCCTGGACAGGGGAGGAACTATGGCTACACCTTC CASSPGQGRNYGYTF TRBV28 - TRBD1 TRBJ1-2
TGTGCCAGCAGCGGACAGGGTCCCTACAATGAGCAGTTCTTC CASSGQGPYNEQFF TRBV9 - TRBD1 TRBJ2-1
TGTGCCAGCAGCACTACAGGGAACGAGCAGTACTTC CASSTTGNEQYF TRBV6-7 - - TRBJ2-7
TGTGCCAGCAGGCGGGACAGGGTAGGCACCGGGGAGCTGTTTTTT CASRRDRVGTGELFF TRBV28 - TRBD1 TRBJ2-2
TGTGCCAGCAGCGTAATGGGCCATAATTCACCCCTCCACTTT CASSVMGHNSPLHF TRBV9 - - TRBJ1-6
TGTGCCAGCAGTTTAGCTGGGACTAGCGGGAGCTACGAGCAGTACTTC CASSLAGTSGSYEQYF TRBV28 - TRBD2 TRBJ2-7
TGTGCCAGCAGCCCCGGGACATTTAGCACAGATACGCAGTATTTT CASSPGTFSTDTQYF TRBV7-3 - - TRBJ2-3
TGTGCCAGCAGCCCCGTCCGACAGGGCGAAGGCGGGGAGCTGTTTTTT CASSPVRQGEGGELFF TRBV7-3 - TRBD1 TRBJ2-2
TGCGCCAGCAGCCAAGCGATGGGAGCGGATGAGCAGTTCTTC CASSQAMGADEQFF TRBV4-1 - - TRBJ2-1
TGTGCCAGCAGTTTCGGGACTAGCGGGCGTGAGACCCAGTACTTC CASSFGTSGRETQYF TRBV27 - TRBD2 TRBJ2-5
TGTGCTAGTGGTTTTACAAGCTCCTACAATGAGCAGTTCTTC CASGFTSSYNEQFF TRBV12-5 - - TRBJ2-1
TGTGCCAGCAGCTTACGATTAGCACGCTCCTACGAGCAGTACTTC CASSLRLARSYEQYF TRBV7-2 - - TRBJ2-7
TGCGCCAGCAGCTCGTCTAGATACGAGCAGTACTTC CASSSSRYEQYF TRBV5-1 few - TRBJ2-7
TGTGCCAGCAGTTTGCGGGGGGCCTACAATGAGCAGTTCTTC CASSLRGAYNEQFF TRBV27 - TRBD2 TRBJ2-1
TGTGCCAGCAGCCACGGACAACAAGAGACCCAGTACTTC CASSHGQQETQYF TRBV11-1 - - TRBJ2-5
TGTGCCAGCAGTGAACTGTCCCAGGAACTCTATGGCTACACCTTC CASSELSQELYGYTF TRBV2 - - TRBJ1-2
TGTGCCAGCAGCCGACAGGGGCCCTACGAGCAGTACTTC CASSRQGPYEQYF TRBV27 - TRBD1 TRBJ2-7
TGCGCCAGCAGCCAAGGTACAGGGACAGGCTACCAAGAGACCCAGTACTTC CASSQGTGTGYQETQYF TRBV4-3 - TRBD1 TRBJ2-5
TGTGCCAGCAGCCCTCCGCCGACAGGGAACTATGGCTACACCTTC CASSPPPTGNYGYTF TRBV14 - TRBD1 TRBJ1-2
TGTGCCAGCAGTGAAGCGGGGGGGACGGTTACCTACGAGCAGTACTTC CASSEAGGTVTYEQYF TRBV6-1 - TRBD2 TRBJ2-7
TGTGCCAGCAGCTTAGCGCGGAACGAGCAGTACTTC CASSLARNEQYF TRBV7-2 - - TRBJ2-7
TGTGCCAGCAGTTTGGCGGACAATCAGCCCCAGCATTTT CASSLADNQPQHF TRBV7-9 - - TRBJ1-5
TGTGCCAGCGGAAACAGGGGGGGGCTCTTCGAGCAGTACTTC CASGNRGGLFEQYF TRBV27 - - TRBJ2-7
TGTGCCAGCAGCTTAGGACTCACAGATACGCAGTATTTT CASSLGLTDTQYF TRBV11-3 - - TRBJ2-3
TGTGCCAGCAGCCCGCGTATTAGGGGACAGGCCACCTCACCCCTCCACTTT CASSPRIRGQATSPLHF TRBV27 - TRBD1 TRBJ1-6
TGTGCCAGCAGCCCAGGGGGGAGCACTGAAGCTTTCTTT CASSPGGSTEAFF TRBV9 - TRBD1 TRBJ1-1
TGTGCCAGCAGCCGACAGGCCTACCAAGAGACCCAGTACTTC CASSRQAYQETQYF TRBV11-1 - - TRBJ2-5
TGTGCCAGCAGTTTATCGGGTCCCTCGGGATTCGAGCAGTACTTC CASSLSGPSGFEQYF TRBV27 - - TRBJ2-7
TGTGCCTGCCCGACAGGGGCCAAGAGTGAGCAGTTCTTC CACPTGAKSEQFF TRBV30 - TRBD1 TRBJ2-1
TGTGCCAGCAGCCTAGCGGGTAGCACAGATACGCAGTATTTT CASSLAGSTDTQYF TRBV9 - TRBD2 TRBJ2-3
TGTGCCAGTAGTCCCGGAGCGGGAAGGGGCGCCGGGGAGCTGTTTTTT CASSPGAGRGAGELFF TRBV19 - TRBD2 TRBJ2-2
TGTGCCAGCAGCCTAAAAGGGGTTGGCTACACCTTC CASSLKGVGYTF TRBV7-2 - - TRBJ1-2
TGTGCCAGCAGCTTAGGCCGGACAGATACGCAGTATTTT CASSLGRTDTQYF TRBV13 - - TRBJ2-3
TGCGCCAGCAGCTCTCGGGACACCTTCACTCTCGATACGCAGTATTTT CASSSRDTFTLDTQYF TRBV4-1 - - TRBJ2-3